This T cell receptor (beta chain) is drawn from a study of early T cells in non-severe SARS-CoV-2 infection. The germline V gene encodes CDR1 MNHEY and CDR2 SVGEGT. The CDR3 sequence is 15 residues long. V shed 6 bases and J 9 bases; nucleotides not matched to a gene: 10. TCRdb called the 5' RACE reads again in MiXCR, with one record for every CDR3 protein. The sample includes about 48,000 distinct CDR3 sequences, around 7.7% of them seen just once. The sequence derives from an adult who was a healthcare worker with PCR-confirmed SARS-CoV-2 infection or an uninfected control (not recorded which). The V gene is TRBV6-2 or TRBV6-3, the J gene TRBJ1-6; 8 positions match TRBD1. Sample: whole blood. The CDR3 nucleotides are TGTGCCAGCAGACGCGGACAGGGCTTTGGTTCACCCCTCCACTTT. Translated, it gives CASRRGQGFGSPLHF.